The TCR beta chain under discussion was sequenced for a study of blood T cell repertoires in COVID-19. Measured with immunoSEQ multiplex PCR; TCRdb has only the in-frame clones, and not every one. The sample has about 6,600 clones, 74% seen once; the top ten hold about 15%. The J segment lost 9 bases and the V segment lost 4 bases, leaving 12 bases of the junction unmatched. Germline CDR1 reads SGHRS; CDR2 reads YFSETQ. This CDR3 region has 15 residues. Input material: peripheral blood. The chain links TRBV5-1 to TRBJ2-1; 8 bases are shared with TRBD1. The sequence came from a man between 60 and 75 years old with acute or convalescent COVID-19. The CDR3, as DNA: TGCGCCAGCAGCAAGGGTGGGACAGGTCGGTTTGAGCAGTTCTTC. It translates to CASSKGGTGRFEQFF. The whole variable domain, filled in from reference TRBV5-1 and TRBJ2-1, reads KAGVTQTPRYLIKTRGQQVTLSCSPISGHRSVSWYQQTPGQGLQFLFEYFSETQRNKGNFPGRFSGRQFSNSRSEMNVSTLELGDSALYLCASSKGGTGRFEQFFGPGTRLTVL.